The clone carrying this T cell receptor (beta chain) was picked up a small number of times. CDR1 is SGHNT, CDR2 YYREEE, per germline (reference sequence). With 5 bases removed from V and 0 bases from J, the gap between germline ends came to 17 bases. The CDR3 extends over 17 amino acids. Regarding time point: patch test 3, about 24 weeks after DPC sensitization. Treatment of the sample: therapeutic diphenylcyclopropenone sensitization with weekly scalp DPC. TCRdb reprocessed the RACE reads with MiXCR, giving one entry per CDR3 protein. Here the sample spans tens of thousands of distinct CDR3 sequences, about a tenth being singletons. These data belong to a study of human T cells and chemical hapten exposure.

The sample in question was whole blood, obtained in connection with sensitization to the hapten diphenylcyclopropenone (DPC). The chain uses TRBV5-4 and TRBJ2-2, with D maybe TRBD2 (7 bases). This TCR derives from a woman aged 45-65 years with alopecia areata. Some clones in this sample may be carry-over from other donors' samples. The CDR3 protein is CASSPGAGAPNTGELFF. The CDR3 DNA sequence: TGTGCCAGCAGTCCAGGGGCGGGGGCTCCGAACACCGGGGAGCTGTTTTTT.